The 27 T cell receptor beta chains below all came from one sample that was sequenced in a study of shared clonotypes between healthy human individuals. TCRdb keeps only in-frame clones here, not all; method: immunoSEQ multiplex PCR. The sample holds about 960,000 clones, 76% seen once. The sample taken for sequencing was memory CD4+ T cells sorted from blood. Documented subset: CD45RA-negative fraction. These receptors all stem from a man aged 18 to 29 in good health.

The DNA of the CDR3 is TGCGCCAGCAGTCAGAGGGACACCGGGGAGCTGTTTTTT. This codes for CASSQRDTGELFF. The V call is TRBV5-1, the J call TRBJ2-2, with a possible D match to TRBD2 (5 bases). Germline lookup yields CDR1 SGHRS and CDR2 YFSETQ. V dropped 5 bases and J dropped 3 bases, with 8 bases sitting between them. The CDR3 totals 13 residues.

This clone was detected a few times. This chain links TRBV29-1 with TRBJ1-2, with D maybe TRBD1 (6 bases). The CDR3 totals 11 residues. Germline values: CDR1 SQVTM, CDR2 ANQGSEA. V was shortened by 4 bases and J by 4 bases, with 7 bases between the two germline ends. The DNA of the CDR3 is TGCAGCGTTGGGGACACCTATGGCTACACCTTC. This encodes CSVGDTYGYTF.

This CDR3 reads CASSQQPGQGARGYTF. The CDR3 nucleotides are TGTGCCAGCAGCCAGCAACCGGGACAGGGGGCTCGTGGCTACACCTTC. This chain uses TRBV14 with TRBJ1-2; 12 nucleotides align to TRBD1. This CDR3 comprises 16 residues. Germline V gene sequence: CDR1 SGHDN, CDR2 FVKESK. Trimming at V came to 3 bases and at J to 7 bases, leaving 9 bases not matched to a gene.

This clone was detected a few times. This rearrangement joins TRBV7-6 to TRBJ1-4, with TRBD1 matching 10 bases. The germline gives CDR1 SGHVS, CDR2 FNYEAQ. Trimming took 5 bases from V and 7 from J; bases not matched to a gene: 10. CDR3 length: 16 residues. The CDR3 sequence is CASSPTGGQVGEKLFF. CDR3 DNA sequence: TGTGCCAGCAGCCCGACAGGGGGCCAGGTCGGTGAAAAACTGTTTTTT.

The chain employs TRBV10-3 and TRBJ2-1, with a possible D match to TRBD2 (6 bases). CDR1 ENHRY and CDR2 SYGVKD come from the germline V gene. The CDR3 is 17 amino acids. V dropped 0 bases and J dropped 3 bases, with 15 bases sitting between them. The CDR3 protein is CAISESGLTGDYNEQFF. The CDR3 DNA reads TGTGCCATCAGTGAGTCAGGACTTACGGGAGACTACAATGAGCAGTTCTTC.

The CDR3 is CASSLSQGAQNSPLHF. The CDR3 nucleotides read TGTGCCAGCAGTTTATCACAGGGGGCTCAGAATTCACCCCTCCACTTT. V and J are TRBV28 and TRBJ1-6; TRBD1 agrees at 9 bases. From germline, CDR1 is MDHEN and CDR2 SYDVKM. The J segment lost 7 bases and the V segment lost 1 base, leaving 5 bases of the junction unmatched. The CDR3 length is 16 residues.

The rearrangement links TRBV18 to TRBJ2-3, with 15 bases lining up with TRBD2. V dropped 0 bases and J dropped 3; count of bases not matched to a gene: 4. The CDR3 runs 18 residues. In germline, CDR1 is KGHSH, CDR2 LQKENI. CDR3 protein: CASSPPRTSGGATDTQYF. The DNA of the CDR3 is TGTGCCAGCTCACCACCCCGGACTAGCGGGGGGGCGACAGATACGCAGTATTTT.

This clone was observed many times. This sequence joins TRBV2 and TRBJ1-3; no clear D gene. This CDR3 region has 15 residues. The germline V and J ends were trimmed by 6 bases and 0 bases, with 12 bases remaining between them. Germline V gene data show CDR1 as SNHLY and CDR2 as FYNNEI. The CDR3 DNA sequence: TGTGCCAGCAGGTTCACGGTTACCTCTGGAAACACCATATATTTT. Translation gives CASRFTVTSGNTIYF.

The chain is built from TRBV5-3 and TRBJ2-1, with 10 bases aligning to TRBD1. TRBV5-3 is noted as an ORF with a role that remains uncertain. V gave up 4 bases and J gave up 4 bases; unmatched junction bases: 11. The CDR3 is made up of 17 amino acids. CDR3 sequence reads: CARSEQDRGLGYNEQFF. CDR3 sequence (DNA): TGTGCCAGAAGCGAACAAGACAGGGGGCTCGGGTACAATGAGCAGTTCTTC.

The chain joins TRBV30 to TRBJ2-7; tentatively, D is TRBD1 (5 bases). Trimming took 2 bases from V and 0 from J, leaving 14 bases between them. The V gene's germline CDR1 is GTSNPN and CDR2 SVGIG (reference sequence). This CDR3 contains 15 residues. This CDR3 reads CAWSRAGSGSYEQYF. The CDR3 DNA is TGTGCCTGGAGTAGAGCAGGGTCAGGCTCCTACGAGCAGTACTTC.

This clone was found once. The rearrangement joins TRBV29-1 to TRBJ1-1; no reliable D call. Germline V gene data show CDR1 as SQVTM and CDR2 as ANQGSEA. CDR3 length: 14 residues. The V and J ends lost 7 bases and 0 bases respectively, with 15 bases between them. CDR3: CSGRVGLLNTEAFF. CDR3 nucleotides: TGCAGCGGAAGGGTTGGTCTGCTGAACACTGAAGCTTTCTTT. The complete variable domain, with remaining parts taken from reference TRBV29-1 and TRBJ1-1, reads SAVISQKPSRDICQRGTSLTIQCQVDSQVTMMFWYRQQPGQSLTLIATANQGSEATYESGFVIDKFPISRPNLTFSTLTVSNMSPEDSSIYLCSGRVGLLNTEAFFGQGTRLTVV.

This clone was observed a single time. The chain carries TRBV5-1 and TRBJ1-4; D call uncertain. The V end was cut by 5 bases, the J end by 0 bases, with 11 bases between. The CDR3 is 15 residues long. Germline V lookup: CDR1 SGHRS, CDR2 YFSETQ. CDR3 loop: CASRFQDATNEKLFF. The CDR3 region has the DNA TGCGCCAGCAGATTCCAGGATGCAACTAATGAAAAACTGTTTTTT.

The V call is TRBV11-2, the J call TRBJ2-5, with D possibly TRBD2 on 6 matching bases. Germline V gives CDR1 SGHAT, CDR2 FQNNGV. Trimming took off 6 bases at V and 5 bases at J, with 22 bases between the two ends. This CDR3 region has 16 residues. Here the CDR3 reads CASSSGTQPPAETQYF. DNA for the CDR3: TGTGCCAGCAGTTCCGGGACTCAACCCCCGGCGGAGACCCAGTACTTC.

This chain joins TRBV9 and TRBJ2-7; 11 nucleotides agree with TRBD2. In germline, CDR1 is SGDLS, CDR2 YYNGEE. V dropped 2 bases and J dropped 3; count of bases not matched to a gene: 10. The CDR3 runs 17 residues. The CDR3 DNA is TGTGCCAGCAGCGTGAGACCCGGGACTAGCGGCCTCTACGAGCAGTACTTC. It yields the protein CASSVRPGTSGLYEQYF.

This chain links TRBV19 with TRBJ2-7; the D gene is possibly TRBD1 (6 bases). Germline values: CDR1 LNHDA, CDR2 SQIVND (reference sequence). This CDR3 spans 16 amino acids. V was trimmed by 4 bases and J by 1 base, leaving 17 bases between them. DNA for the CDR3: TGTGCCAGTAGTACCCCAACAGGGATGGGGTCCTACGAGCAGTACTTC. Its translation: CASSTPTGMGSYEQYF.

J is TRBJ2-2 and V is TRBV19; D ambiguous. Trimming shortened V by 8 bases and J by 4 bases, and 14 bases separated the two germline ends. The germline CDR1 and CDR2 sequences are LNHDA and SQIVND (reference sequence). The CDR3 length is 14 residues. The CDR3 DNA reads TGTGCCAGTGGATTGCAACACCCCACCGGGGAGCTGTTTTTT. This sequence encodes CASGLQHPTGELFF.

This chain links TRBV5-4 with TRBJ1-2; 8 bases match TRBD1. Unmatched junction bases numbered 8, after V lost 4 bases and J lost 3 bases. The CDR3 runs to 15 residues. Germline lookup yields CDR1 SGHNT and CDR2 YYREEE (reference sequence). This chain's CDR3 is CASSLRLTGDYGYTF. The CDR3 DNA follows: TGTGCCAGCAGCCTGAGACTGACAGGGGACTATGGCTACACCTTC.

This clone was recorded once. The chain recombines TRBV7-2 with TRBJ2-3; D is possibly TRBD2 (6 bases). V lost 3 bases, J lost 2 bases, and 9 bases lay in between. Germline lookup yields CDR1 SGHTA and CDR2 FQGNSA. The CDR3 is made up of 14 amino acids. The CDR3 protein is CASSFQRATDTQYF. The CDR3 DNA follows: TGTGCCAGCAGCTTTCAGCGGGCCACAGATACGCAGTATTTT.

This clone showed up just a few times. The J gene is TRBJ2-1, the V gene TRBV7-9; TRBD2 matches at 9 bases. The CDR3 has 16 residues. Germline CDR1 reads SEHNR; CDR2 reads FQNEAQ (reference sequence). V was pared by 3 bases and J by 2 bases, with 5 bases of the junction left unmatched. In DNA form, the CDR3 reads TGTGCCAGCAGCTTCCTGGAGCGGGAGGCCTACAATGAGCAGTTCTTC. It yields the protein CASSFLEREAYNEQFF.

The chain is built from TRBV5-4 and TRBJ1-1; D may be TRBD1 (5 bases). V lost 7 bases, J lost 1 base, and 14 bases lay in between. The CDR3 loop spans 14 amino acids. The germline CDR1 and CDR2 sequences are SGHNT and YYREEE (reference sequence). Written as DNA, the CDR3 is TGTGCCAGCTGCAGTTGGGGCAGGAACACTGAAGCTTTCTTT. It is translated as CASCSWGRNTEAFF.

This clone was detected only a few times. The chain recombines TRBV9 with TRBJ1-6; D remains unclear. Deletions cut 0 bases from V and 0 bases from J, with 19 bases between. Germline assignment: CDR1 SGDLS and CDR2 YYNGEE. This CDR3 spans 20 amino acids. The CDR3 nucleotides read TGTGCCAGCAGCGTAGAACCAGGAGGCACGCGGAGCTCCTATAATTCACCCCTCCACTTT. Its protein product is CASSVEPGGTRSSYNSPLHF.

This clone appeared a few times. The V gene is TRBV6-5, the J gene TRBJ1-1; weak D call: TRBD1 (5 bases). The CDR3 covers 11 residues. Per germline, CDR1 MNHEY and CDR2 SVGAGI. The germline V and J ends were trimmed by 4 bases and 9 bases, with 9 bases remaining between them. The CDR3 sequence: CASSSGTQAFF. The CDR3 DNA reads as TGTGCCAGCAGTTCCGGGACGCAAGCTTTCTTT.

V usage is TRBV7-2 and J usage is TRBJ2-2; no reliable D call. This CDR3 is 13 amino acids long. Germline lookup yields CDR1 SGHTA and CDR2 FQGNSA. V lost 1 base, J lost 7 bases, and 7 bases lay in between. The CDR3 is CASSLERVGELFF. The CDR3 DNA reads as TGTGCCAGCAGCTTAGAAAGGGTCGGGGAGCTGTTTTTT.

CDR3 region: CASSWRGQATNEKLFF. DNA of the CDR3: TGCGCCAGCAGCTGGAGGGGACAGGCAACTAATGAAAAACTGTTTTTT. The chain couples TRBV5-1 to TRBJ1-4; 8 bases are shared with TRBD1. The V and J ends lost 3 bases and 0 bases, in that order; junction bases with no gene match: 4. CDR3 length equals 16 residues. From germline, CDR1 is SGHRS and CDR2 YFSETQ.

This chain connects TRBV10-2 to TRBJ2-7; 8 positions match TRBD1. The V gene end was trimmed by 7 bases and the J gene end by 4 bases; junction bases not matched to a gene: 3. Germline V gene data show CDR1 as WSHSY and CDR2 as SAAADI. The CDR3 loop spans 12 amino acids. CDR3 sequence (DNA): TGCGCCAGCAAAGGACAGGGATACGAGCAGTACTTC. Its protein is CASKGQGYEQYF.

The rearrangement joins TRBV9 to TRBJ2-3; TRBD2 matches at 7 bases. With 4 bases clipped from V and 1 base from J, the junction kept 12 bases outside the gene matches. This CDR3 is 17 amino acids long. Germline V gives CDR1 SGDLS, CDR2 YYNGEE. CDR3 nucleotides: TGTGCCAGCAGCTCCCGAGGACTAGGTGGCGGCACAGATACGCAGTATTTT. Translated, it gives CASSSRGLGGGTDTQYF.

The chain carries TRBV27 and TRBJ2-7, with D possibly matching TRBD1 (5 bases). Trimming removed 6 bases from V and 3 bases from J, with 12 bases in between. The CDR3 has 13 amino acids. CDR1 is MNHEY and CDR2 is SMNVEV in the germline V gene (reference sequence). This CDR3 reads CASRPRVGYEQYF. Written as DNA, the CDR3 is TGTGCCAGCAGGCCCAGGGTTGGCTACGAGCAGTACTTC.